A selection of T cell receptor beta chains follows, all from one sample in a study of cytomegalovirus exposure and HLA in healthy donors. Sequencing was performed with immunoSEQ multiplex PCR; in TCRdb, only in-frame clones are kept and a portion is missing. Of under 200,000 clones listed, 60% to 80% are singletons. Sequenced material: PBMCs. These TCRs come from a man in his fifties in good health and CMV-seropositive. CDR3s include the opening cysteine and the closing phenylalanine or tryptophan. Fields, in order: J gene, V gene, D gene, clone size, CDR3 length, CDR3 DNA, CDR3 protein. The D gene is left open where the match is weak. Clone size is stated in some rows and not others, as once, few, many or a class when expanded.

j_gene: TRBJ2-7; v_gene: TRBV19; d_gene: TRBD1; abundance: -; len: 16; CDR3nt: TGTGCCAGTAGTACTTTATTGGGGACAGGGACCTACGAGCAGTACTTC; CDR3aa: CASSTLLGTGTYEQYF
j_gene: TRBJ2-1; v_gene: TRBV5-8; d_gene: TRBD2; abundance: -; len: 15; CDR3nt: TGTGCCAGCAGCTTGTTAGGACTAGTTTCCAATGAGCAGTTCTTC; CDR3aa: CASSLLGLVSNEQFF
j_gene: TRBJ2-7; v_gene: TRBV5-1; d_gene: TRBD1; abundance: -; len: 15; CDR3nt: TGCGCCAGCAGCCTGACAGGGGAAGGAAACTACGAGCAGTACTTC; CDR3aa: CASSLTGEGNYEQYF
j_gene: TRBJ2-3; v_gene: TRBV19; d_gene: -; abundance: -; len: 15; CDR3nt: -; CDR3aa: CASSQLAGAQIRSIF
j_gene: TRBJ2-7; v_gene: TRBV6-1; d_gene: -; abundance: once; len: 14; CDR3nt: TGTGCCAGCAGTCCCGGCGGTGCTTCCTACGAGCAGTACTTC; CDR3aa: CASSPGGASYEQYF
j_gene: TRBJ1-1; v_gene: TRBV18; d_gene: TRBD1; abundance: -; len: 17; CDR3nt: TGTGCCAGCTCAACAACGACAGGGCGGAAGGTGGACACTGAAGCTTTCTTT; CDR3aa: CASSTTTGRKVDTEAFF
j_gene: TRBJ2-7; v_gene: TRBV28; d_gene: -; abundance: few; len: 13; CDR3nt: TGTGCCAGCAGTTTGACAGATCCCTACGAGCAGTACTTC; CDR3aa: CASSLTDPYEQYF
j_gene: TRBJ2-7; v_gene: TRBV10-1; d_gene: -; abundance: -; len: 10; CDR3nt: TGCGCCAGACACTACTACGAGCAGTACTTC; CDR3aa: CARHYYEQYF
j_gene: TRBJ2-3; v_gene: TRBV4-1; d_gene: -; abundance: -; len: 15; CDR3nt: TGCGCCAGCAGCCGCCTCTCCTCGGGCACAGATACGCAGTATTTT; CDR3aa: CASSRLSSGTDTQYF
j_gene: TRBJ1-3; v_gene: TRBV4-3; d_gene: -; abundance: -; len: 15; CDR3nt: TGCGCCAGCAGCCACCTGGGAGGCTCTGGAAACACCATATATTTT; CDR3aa: CASSHLGGSGNTIYF
j_gene: TRBJ1-2; v_gene: TRBV5-1; d_gene: TRBD1; abundance: -; len: 15; CDR3nt: TGCGCCAGCAGCTTGGGGGGACAGGCGTCCTATGGCTACACCTTC; CDR3aa: CASSLGGQASYGYTF
j_gene: TRBJ2-1; v_gene: TRBV4-3; d_gene: TRBD1; abundance: -; len: 16; CDR3nt: TGCGCCAGCAGCCAGGAGGACAGGAGTCCGATCAATGAGCAGTTCTTC; CDR3aa: CASSQEDRSPINEQFF
j_gene: TRBJ1-6; v_gene: TRBV27; d_gene: -; abundance: few; len: 12; CDR3nt: TGTGCCAGCAGCCCCCCCAGGGGCCTACTCCACTTT; CDR3aa: CASSPPRGLLHF
j_gene: TRBJ2-1; v_gene: TRBV5-6; d_gene: -; abundance: few; len: 13; CDR3nt: TGTGCCAGCAGCCCTAACAGGGTCGATGAGCAGTTCTTC; CDR3aa: CASSPNRVDEQFF
j_gene: TRBJ2-6; v_gene: TRBV5-1; d_gene: TRBD2; abundance: -; len: 17; CDR3nt: TGCGCCAGCAGCACACCCCGGCGGGGGATAGGGGCCAACGTCCTGACTTTC; CDR3aa: CASSTPRRGIGANVLTF
j_gene: TRBJ2-5; v_gene: TRBV5-1; d_gene: -; abundance: -; len: 14; CDR3nt: TGCGCCAGCAGCTCAAAACCCGGGGGAGAGACCCAGTACTTC; CDR3aa: CASSSKPGGETQYF
j_gene: TRBJ2-5; v_gene: TRBV18; d_gene: -; abundance: -; len: 16; CDR3nt: TGTGCCAGCTCACCACCGTCCCGGAGGACCCAAGAGACCCAGTACTTC; CDR3aa: CASSPPSRRTQETQYF
j_gene: TRBJ2-4; v_gene: TRBV11-3; d_gene: TRBD2; abundance: -; len: 17; CDR3nt: TGTGCCAGCAGCCGAGGGGGACTAGCGGGGGGGAAGGACATTCAGTACTTC; CDR3aa: CASSRGGLAGGKDIQYF
j_gene: TRBJ2-5; v_gene: TRBV11-2; d_gene: TRBD1; abundance: -; len: 15; CDR3nt: TGTGCCAGCAGCTCGTACAGGGGACCGCAAGAGACCCAGTACTTC; CDR3aa: CASSSYRGPQETQYF
j_gene: TRBJ2-3; v_gene: TRBV19; d_gene: TRBD2; abundance: -; len: 15; CDR3nt: TGTGCCAGTAGTATAAATTATCGGGGGGGAGATACGCAGTATTTT; CDR3aa: CASSINYRGGDTQYF
j_gene: TRBJ2-7; v_gene: TRBV6-5; d_gene: -; abundance: -; len: 12; CDR3nt: TGTGCCAGCAGTTACGACACCTACGAGCAGTACTTC; CDR3aa: CASSYDTYEQYF
j_gene: TRBJ1-2; v_gene: TRBV11-2; d_gene: -; abundance: -; len: 13; CDR3nt: TGTGCCAGCAGCCCCGGACTTAACTATGGCTACACCTTC; CDR3aa: CASSPGLNYGYTF
j_gene: TRBJ1-2; v_gene: TRBV4-3; d_gene: -; abundance: few; len: 15; CDR3nt: TGCGCCAGCAGCCAAGGGCCAGTGGGCAACTATGGCTACACCTTC; CDR3aa: CASSQGPVGNYGYTF
j_gene: TRBJ1-1; v_gene: TRBV6-5; d_gene: TRBD1; abundance: -; len: 16; CDR3nt: TGTGCCAGCAGTTCCCGGGACAGGGGTTTCGACACTGAAGCTTTCTTT; CDR3aa: CASSSRDRGFDTEAFF
j_gene: TRBJ2-3; v_gene: TRBV4-3; d_gene: TRBD2; abundance: -; len: 19; CDR3nt: TGCGCCAGCAGCCAAGACTGGGCTAGCGGGGTGTTCCATACAGATACGCAGTATTTT; CDR3aa: CASSQDWASGVFHTDTQYF
j_gene: TRBJ2-5; v_gene: TRBV28; d_gene: TRBD2; abundance: -; len: 14; CDR3nt: TGTGCCAGCAGTTTGTGGGGGGGTCGGGAGACCCAGTACTTC; CDR3aa: CASSLWGGRETQYF
j_gene: TRBJ2-3; v_gene: TRBV9; d_gene: -; abundance: -; len: 16; CDR3nt: TGTGCCAGCAGCGTAGCGCCTAGCTCGAAACCAGATACGCAGTATTTT; CDR3aa: CASSVAPSSKPDTQYF
j_gene: TRBJ1-6; v_gene: TRBV7-9; d_gene: -; abundance: once; len: 17; CDR3nt: TGTGCCAGCAGCCCTAGCTGGGGGCGCGAGGATAATTCACCCCTCCACTTT; CDR3aa: CASSPSWGREDNSPLHF
j_gene: TRBJ1-1; v_gene: TRBV6-1; d_gene: -; abundance: -; len: 14; CDR3nt: TGTGCCAGTCAAGAACAGGGTCGGAACACTGAAGCTTTCTTT; CDR3aa: CASQEQGRNTEAFF
j_gene: TRBJ2-7; v_gene: TRBV11-3; d_gene: -; abundance: -; len: 13; CDR3nt: TGTGCCAGCAGCCCGGCCGGGGGCTACGAGCAGTACTTC; CDR3aa: CASSPAGGYEQYF
j_gene: TRBJ2-1; v_gene: TRBV9; d_gene: TRBD1; abundance: -; len: 15; CDR3nt: TGTGCCAGCAGCGTCGGACAGGGGGTACACAATGAGCAGTTCTTC; CDR3aa: CASSVGQGVHNEQFF
j_gene: TRBJ1-3; v_gene: TRBV6-1; d_gene: -; abundance: once; len: 15; CDR3nt: TGTGCCAGCAGTGAAAATGGAGGCAGCGGAAACACCATATATTTT; CDR3aa: CASSENGGSGNTIYF
j_gene: TRBJ2-4; v_gene: TRBV7-9; d_gene: TRBD1; abundance: -; len: 19; CDR3nt: TGTGCCAGCAGTCCGGGGGGACAGGGGGCCGGATTAGCCAAAAACATTCAGTACTTC; CDR3aa: CASSPGGQGAGLAKNIQYF
j_gene: TRBJ2-7; v_gene: TRBV5-1; d_gene: -; abundance: -; len: 13; CDR3nt: TGCGCCAGCAGCTTATTCAGTTCCTACGAGCAGTACTTC; CDR3aa: CASSLFSSYEQYF
j_gene: TRBJ1-1; v_gene: TRBV7-2; d_gene: -; abundance: -; len: 16; CDR3nt: TGTGCCAGCAGCTTATTCGTCCAGGCTTCGAACACTGAAGCTTTCTTT; CDR3aa: CASSLFVQASNTEAFF
j_gene: TRBJ2-5; v_gene: TRBV4-3; d_gene: TRBD2; abundance: -; len: 16; CDR3nt: TGCGCCAGCAGCCTTACTAGCGGGGGGGCCGGAGAGACCCAGTACTTC; CDR3aa: CASSLTSGGAGETQYF
j_gene: TRBJ2-7; v_gene: TRBV5-6; d_gene: TRBD2; abundance: -; len: 16; CDR3nt: TGTGCCAGCAGCTTGCCCATGCGGGGGGCGACCTACGAGCAGTACTTC; CDR3aa: CASSLPMRGATYEQYF
j_gene: TRBJ2-7; v_gene: TRBV5-1; d_gene: -; abundance: -; len: 17; CDR3nt: TGCGCCAGCAGCTTGAATCCCCCCTTCGAGGGGGTCTACGAGCAGTACTTC; CDR3aa: CASSLNPPFEGVYEQYF
j_gene: TRBJ1-4; v_gene: TRBV28; d_gene: -; abundance: -; len: 14; CDR3nt: TGTGCCAGCAGTTTTCGGGGAGAAAATGAAAAACTGTTTTTT; CDR3aa: CASSFRGENEKLFF
j_gene: TRBJ2-7; v_gene: TRBV10-3; d_gene: -; abundance: -; len: 13; CDR3nt: TGTGCCATCAGTGAGAAAATTACCTACGAGCAGTACTTC; CDR3aa: CAISEKITYEQYF
j_gene: TRBJ1-1; v_gene: TRBV5-5; d_gene: -; abundance: -; len: 14; CDR3nt: TGTGCCAGCAGCTTTTACAGGGTGAACACTGAAGCTTTCTTT; CDR3aa: CASSFYRVNTEAFF
j_gene: TRBJ2-7; v_gene: TRBV5-1; d_gene: -; abundance: -; len: 13; CDR3nt: TGCGCCAGCAGGCCTGGAGCCTCCTACGAGCAGTACTTC; CDR3aa: CASRPGASYEQYF
j_gene: TRBJ2-7; v_gene: TRBV15; d_gene: TRBD1; abundance: -; len: 17; CDR3nt: TGTGCCACCAGCAGAGATGGGACAGGGGGTGCCTCCTACGAGCAGTACTTC; CDR3aa: CATSRDGTGGASYEQYF
j_gene: TRBJ2-2; v_gene: TRBV5-4; d_gene: -; abundance: -; len: 13; CDR3nt: TGTGCCAGCAGCTTCCAGTCCCCCGGGGAGCTGTTTTTT; CDR3aa: CASSFQSPGELFF